This T cell receptor (beta chain) was captured by sequencing in a study of cytomegalovirus exposure and HLA in healthy donors. This clone was picked up a small number of times. Its antigen is unidentified. Germline CDR1 is SGHRS and CDR2 is YFSETQ. CDR3 length equals 16 residues. Trimming stripped 1 base from V and 0 bases from J, with 10 bases between. The PCR ran on 60 Vbeta and 13 Jbeta primers. Profiled with immunoSEQ multiplex PCR; TCRdb holds only in-frame clones, not every one. The sample lists 140,000 to 150,000 clones, less than 10% seen once, with 1.8% in the top ten. Broader study findings: An apparent linkage of common viral pathogens to several of the most significant clusters emerged in a later analysis.

The sample was PBMCs. The receptor's source is a man aged 50 or older in good health and CMV-seronegative. The chain couples TRBV5-1 to TRBJ2-2, with D possibly matching TRBD1 (5 bases). In DNA, the CDR3 is TGCGCCAGCAGCTTGAACCCAGGGACGAACACCGGGGAGCTGTTTTTT. Translation gives CASSLNPGTNTGELFF.